The 19 T cell receptor beta chains reported below all come from one sample, sequenced in a study of early T cells in non-severe SARS-CoV-2 infection (dated by TCRdb to the early 2020s). Libraries were constructed by 5' RACE. Sequencing was carried out with a NextSeq 500. TCRdb reanalyzed the raw reads on its own, using fastp at Q25 for trimming and MiXCR for clone calling, and kept in-frame beta chains. Entries are consolidated by CDR3 protein sequence, retaining the most common genes and DNA. The sample records about 40,000 distinct CDR3 sequences, almost 5.5% of which are singletons. 6% of the sample lies in the top ten. The material sequenced was whole blood, taken at baseline. These receptors all stem from an adult who was a healthcare worker with PCR-confirmed SARS-CoV-2 infection or an uninfected control (not recorded which).

In its sample, this clonotype ranks as medium-sized. V and J are TRBV2 and TRBJ1-2; the D is unclear. The CDR3 extends over 13 amino acids. Germline CDR1 and CDR2: SNHLY and FYNNEI. The V end lost 2 bases, the J end lost 2 bases, and 6 bases lay between the germline ends. The CDR3 DNA is TGTGCCAGCAGTGAACGGCCCAACTATGGCTACACCTTC. Protein sequence: CASSERPNYGYTF.

This clonotype was observed many times. One end of the junction is discordant with germline, which a read error may explain. The V call is TRBV27, the J call TRBJ2-1; possibly TRBD1 for D (6 bases). The CDR3 sequence is 14 residues long. Germline lookup yields CDR1 MNHEY and CDR2 SMNVEV (reference sequence). CDR3 DNA sequence: TGTGCCAGCAGTTCACGGACAGTAGACAATGGGCAGTTCTTC. Its translation: CASSSRTVDNGQFF.

This clonotype has a handful of counts. The V call is TRBV5-1, the J call TRBJ1-1, with D possibly TRBD1 on 5 matching bases. This CDR3 is 14 amino acids long. V was trimmed by 4 bases and J by 5 bases, leaving 15 bases between them. Germline loops: CDR1 SGHRS, CDR2 YFSETQ. The CDR3 region is CASSPGVERTEAFF. Written as DNA, the CDR3 is TGCGCCAGCAGCCCGGGGGTGGAGCGAACTGAAGCTTTCTTT.

The chain recombines TRBV12-3 or TRBV12-4 with TRBJ2-3; 10 nucleotides align to TRBD2. V shed 10 bases and J 5 bases; nucleotides not matched to a gene: 12. The CDR3 has 15 amino acids. As DNA, the CDR3 is TGTGCCACCGCCGGGCTAGCGGGAGCAGGAGATACGCAGTATTTT. Its protein is CATAGLAGAGDTQYF.

In its sample, this clonotype is medium-sized. The chain is built from TRBV5-6 and TRBJ2-7, with 8 bases fitting TRBD2. The junction had 3 bases not matched to a gene; V was cut back by 2 bases and J by 2 bases. This CDR3 is built from 14 residues. Germline V gene sequence: CDR1 SGHDT, CDR2 YYEEEE. Here the CDR3 reads CASSLAGVAYEQYV. CDR3 coding DNA: TGTGCCAGCAGCTTAGCGGGAGTCGCCTACGAGCAGTACGTC.

This clonotype was counted many times. This chain links TRBV7-7 with TRBJ2-2; TRBD1 matches 8 bases. The CDR3 is 13 amino acids. CDR1 and CDR2 (germline): SSHAT, FNYEAQ (reference sequence). Trimming at V came to 4 bases and at J to 6 bases, leaving 1 base not matched to a gene. CDR3: CASSSQGAGELFF. DNA of the CDR3: TGTGCCAGCAGCTCACAGGGGGCCGGGGAGCTGTTTTTT.

This clonotype was observed at least ten times. The chain links TRBV19 to TRBJ1-2, with 12 positions matching TRBD1. Per the germline V gene, CDR1 is LNHDA and CDR2 is SQIVND (reference sequence). The length of the CDR3 is 16 residues. Trimming at V came to 5 bases and at J to 6 bases, leaving 10 bases not matched to a gene. CDR3 nucleotides: TGTGCCAGTAGTCCCGGGACAGGGGGCCCTGAGCATGGCTACACCTTC. As protein: CASSPGTGGPEHGYTF. Together with reference TRBV19 and TRBJ1-2, the CDR3 gives the full variable domain: DGGITQSPKYLFRKEGQNVTLSCEQNLNHDAMYWYRQDPGQGLRLIYYSQIVNDFQKGDIAEGYSVSREKKESFPLTVTSAQKNPTAFYLCASSPGTGGPEHGYTFGSGTRLTVV.

This clonotype was recorded many times. V and J are TRBV20-1 and TRBJ1-1; D is unresolved. The CDR3 consists of 11 residues. The germline CDR1 and CDR2 sequences are DFQATT and SNEGSKA (reference sequence). Trimming shortened V by 6 bases and J by 0 bases, and 5 bases separated the two germline ends. The CDR3 loop is CSAAMNTEAFF. In DNA form, the CDR3 reads TGCAGTGCAGCAATGAACACTGAAGCTTTCTTT.

Notes on this clonotype: The junction shows a germline mismatch at one end, possibly a read error. V and J are TRBV6-1 and TRBJ1-1; D unclear. Germline CDR1 reads MNHNS; CDR2 reads SASEGT. The CDR3 consists of 11 residues. The CDR3 sequence is CASNRNTEAFF. CDR3 in DNA: TGTGCCAGCAACCGAAACACTGAAGCCTTCTTT.

This clonotype came up a few times. V usage is TRBV7-8 and J usage is TRBJ1-2; D unclear. The ends were cut back, 5 bases at V and 0 bases at J, with 10 bases in the middle. The CDR3 loop spans 14 amino acids. Germline CDR1 is SGHVS and CDR2 is FQNEAQ. CDR3 region: CASSPRVANYGYTF. The DNA of the CDR3 is TGTGCCAGCAGCCCCCGCGTAGCTAACTATGGCTACACCTTC.

Many counts were recorded for this clonotype. The rearrangement uses TRBV12-3 or TRBV12-4 and TRBJ2-3; possible D gene TRBD2, 5 bases. Trimming pared 4 bases from V and 1 base from J, leaving 12 bases between. The CDR3 is 15 residues long. CDR3 DNA: TGTGCCAGCAGTTCCGCGGGTGCTCGCACAGATACGCAGTATTTT. Its protein is CASSSAGARTDTQYF.

For this clonotype: One end of the junction is discordant with germline, which a read error may explain. V usage is TRBV13 and J usage is TRBJ1-2; D not resolved. CDR1 and CDR2 from the germline V gene are PRHDT and FYEKMQ (reference sequence). The CDR3 runs to 15 residues. DNA for the CDR3: TGTGCCAGCAGTTTCATGTGGAGGGAAAACTCTGGCTACACCTTC. It codes for CASSFMWRENSGYTF.

This clonotype was recorded many times. This chain links TRBV27 with TRBJ2-3, with 16 nucleotides matching TRBD2. The CDR3 contains 19 residues. Germline assignment: CDR1 MNHEY and CDR2 SMNVEV (reference sequence). V gave up 4 bases and J gave up 3 bases; unmatched junction bases: 10. The DNA for the CDR3 is TGTGCCAGCAGTTCGGGACTAGCGGGAGGGCCGATCGGGACAGATACGCAGTATTTT. It encodes CASSSGLAGGPIGTDTQYF.

The chain links TRBV12-3 or TRBV12-4 to TRBJ2-5; 10 nucleotides match TRBD2. This CDR3 has 16 amino acids. V lost 5 bases to trimming and J lost 3 bases; unmatched junction nucleotides: 9. CDR3 region: CASSDIAGGGEETQYF. CDR3 sequence (DNA): TGTGCCAGCAGTGACATAGCGGGAGGAGGGGAAGAGACCCAGTACTTC.

This chain uses TRBV10-2 with TRBJ2-5; 7 nucleotides match TRBD2. From germline, CDR1 is WSHSY and CDR2 SAAADI. The CDR3 runs to 13 residues. After removal of 4 bases from V and 4 bases from J, the junction contained 3 bases not matched to a gene. CDR3 DNA: TGCGCCAGCAGTGCAACTAGCGCAGAGACCCAGTACTTC. Its protein is CASSATSAETQYF.

This clonotype showed up many times. The chain joins TRBV5-4 to TRBJ2-5; D unresolved. The CDR3 contains 13 residues. Deletions cut 3 bases from V and 0 bases from J, with 6 bases between. Germline V gene lookup returns CDR1 SGHNT and CDR2 YYREEE (reference sequence). This CDR3 reads CASSSKYQETQYF. The CDR3 DNA is TGTGCCAGCAGCTCTAAATACCAAGAGACCCAGTACTTC.

At least ten counts were recorded for this clonotype. The CDR3 DNA sequence: TGCGCCAGCAGGATTTACAATGAGCAGTTCTTC. Its translation is CASRIYNEQFF. The chain carries TRBV5-1 and TRBJ2-1, with D hard to call. The ends were cut back, 5 bases at V and 4 bases at J, with 4 bases in the middle. The CDR3 covers 11 residues. CDR1 and CDR2 (germline): SGHRS, YFSETQ.

At least ten counts were recorded for this clonotype. V is TRBV7-2 and J is TRBJ2-1, with D possibly being TRBD2 (5 bases). Trimming took 5 bases from V and 7 from J, leaving 9 bases between them. The CDR3 totals 12 residues. Germline CDR1 SGHTA, CDR2 FQGNSA. The CDR3 bases are TGTGCCAGCAGCCCACTAGTAAATGAGCAGTTCTTC. Translation gives CASSPLVNEQFF. The full variable domain, rest sourced from reference TRBV7-2 and TRBJ2-1, is GAGVSQSPSNKVTEKGKDVELRCDPISGHTALYWYRQSLGQGLEFLIYFQGNSAPDKSGLPSDRFSAERTGGSVSTLTIQRTQQEDSAVYLCASSPLVNEQFFGPGTRLTVL.

This clonotype was seen at least ten times. J is TRBJ2-7 and V is TRBV4-1, with 10 bases fitting TRBD1. This CDR3 region has 15 residues. With 1 base clipped from V and 10 bases from J, the junction kept 10 bases outside the gene matches. Germline V gene sequence: CDR1 MGHRA, CDR2 YSYEKL. CDR3 DNA sequence: TGCGCCAGCAGCCAAGGCGGGACAGGGGTATATCAACAGTACTTC. Translation gives CASSQGGTGVYQQYF.